The 31 T cell receptor beta chains given below trace back to one sample, sequenced in a study of T cell responses to AZD1222 COVID-19 vaccine. Measured with immunoSEQ multiplex PCR; TCRdb has only the in-frame clones, and not every one. This sample carries 120,000 to 150,000 clones, roughly 88% of them seen once, and the ten largest clones take around 3.5%. The specimen comprised peripheral blood, sampled on day 0 of AZD1222 vaccination. The receptors derive from an adult in good health.

The rearrangement joins TRBV4-1 to TRBJ1-1; 8 bases match TRBD1. The germline V gene encodes CDR1 MGHRA and CDR2 YSYEKL. Trimming cost V 9 bases and J 3 bases; bases outside gene matches: 12. The CDR3 has 15 residues. For the CDR3, the DNA is TGCGCCAGAAAAGGCGGACAGGGAGGTGACACTGAAGCTTTCTTT. It encodes CARKGGQGGDTEAFF.

The genes are TRBV28 and TRBJ2-2; D may match TRBD1 or TRBD2 (5 bases each). CDR3 length equals 16 residues. Trimming pared 0 bases from V and 0 bases from J, leaving 8 bases between. Germline CDR1 MDHEN, CDR2 SYDVKM. CDR3 nucleotide sequence: TGTGCCAGCAGTTTATGGGGGACCGCGAACACCGGGGAGCTGTTTTTT. Translated, it gives CASSLWGTANTGELFF.

The chain is built from TRBV7-3 and TRBJ2-3, with TRBD1 matching over 8 bases. This CDR3 region has 16 residues. CDR1 and CDR2 (germline): SGHTA, FQGTGA. V lost 3 bases and J lost 1; bases outside the gene matches: 6. CDR3 residues: CASSFGDRSGTDTQYF. CDR3 DNA sequence: TGTGCCAGCAGCTTTGGGGACAGGTCTGGCACAGATACGCAGTATTTT.

The rearrangement uses TRBV4-3 and TRBJ2-1; 8 bases are a match to TRBD2. J gave up 5 bases and V 8 bases, and 14 bases lay outside the gene matches. This CDR3 is 16 amino acids long. Germline values: CDR1 LGHNA, CDR2 YSLEER. CDR3 sequence: CASGHGAGARDNEQFF. CDR3 sequence (DNA): TGCGCCAGCGGACATGGAGCGGGAGCTCGTGACAATGAGCAGTTCTTC.

V is TRBV27 and J is TRBJ1-2; 9 bases line up with TRBD1. The V gene end was trimmed by 5 bases and the J gene end by 0 bases; junction bases not matched to a gene: 10. CDR1 and CDR2 from the germline V gene are MNHEY and SMNVEV (reference sequence). CDR3 length equals 17 residues. CDR3 in DNA: TGTGCCAGCAGTGACGGGACAGGGCTGGGAGCTAACTATGGCTACACCTTC. Translating it yields CASSDGTGLGANYGYTF.

The chain carries TRBV28 and TRBJ1-6; D gene unclear. The CDR3 extends over 18 amino acids. Germline CDR1 is MDHEN and CDR2 is SYDVKM. Trimming stripped 3 bases from V and 3 bases from J, with 18 bases between. The CDR3 sequence: CASSFSGLVVNYNSPLHF. The CDR3 region has the DNA TGTGCCAGCAGTTTTTCGGGTTTGGTCGTTAACTATAATTCACCCCTCCACTTT. Full variable domain (missing parts from reference TRBV28 and TRBJ1-6): DVKVTQSSRYLVKRTGEKVFLECVQDMDHENMFWYRQDPGLGLRLIYFSYDVKMKEKGDIPEGYSVSREKKERFSLILESASTNQTSMYLCASSFSGLVVNYNSPLHFGNGTRLTVT.

The chain has TRBV3-1 (or the pseudogene TRBV3-2) and TRBJ1-1; no firm D call. Trimming stripped 6 bases from V and 4 bases from J, with 15 bases between. CDR1 and CDR2 from the germline V gene are LGHDT and YNNKEL (reference sequence). This CDR3 contains 14 residues. The CDR3 region is CASSSPGIVTEAFF. The CDR3, as DNA: TGTGCCAGCAGTTCACCGGGAATCGTCACTGAAGCTTTCTTT.

This clone was seen a single time. This chain connects TRBV14 to TRBJ2-7; D is ambiguous. The CDR3 sequence is 11 residues long. Germline V gene sequence: CDR1 SGHDN, CDR2 FVKESK. Trimming took off 0 bases at V and 12 bases at J, with 9 bases between the two ends. CDR3 sequence reads: CASSQDPVLYF. The CDR3, as DNA: TGTGCCAGCAGCCAAGATCCCGTTTTGTACTTC.

The chain has TRBV10-3 and TRBJ1-2, with 8 bases matching TRBD1. Unmatched junction bases numbered 10, after V lost 3 bases and J lost 7 bases. The CDR3 covers 15 residues. Germline-derived CDR1 and CDR2 are ENHRY and SYGVKD. CDR3 region: CAISERAGGSSGYTF. For the CDR3, the DNA is TGTGCCATCAGTGAAAGGGCAGGGGGCTCCTCTGGCTACACCTTC.

This clone was seen a handful of times. V and J are TRBV4-2 and TRBJ1-1, with a tentative D call TRBD1 (6 bases). This CDR3 is built from 17 residues. The V gene's germline CDR1 is LGHNA and CDR2 YNFKEQ. V lost 4 bases and J 6 bases, leaving 24 bases between the germline ends. CDR3 DNA: TGTGCCAGCAGCCCAGAAGAGGGGTCGGGGGGCGGAGCTGAAGCTTTCTTT. It is translated as CASSPEEGSGGGAEAFF.

About this clone itself: In the same sample, other DNA sequences code for this CDR3. V is TRBV6-5 and J is TRBJ2-6; possibly TRBD1 for D (5 bases). Trimming shortened V by 6 bases and J by 1 base, and 7 bases separated the two germline ends. Germline V gene data show CDR1 as MNHEY and CDR2 as SVGAGI. This CDR3 spans 14 amino acids. This chain's CDR3 is CASSQGSGANVLTF. CDR3 nucleotide sequence: TGTGCCAGCAGCCAGGGATCTGGGGCCAACGTCCTGACTTTC.

There are a few counts of this clone. This specimen includes other DNA sequences encoding the same CDR3. This chain joins TRBV30 and TRBJ2-7; maybe TRBD2 (6 bases). The germline CDR1 and CDR2 sequences are GTSNPN and SVGIG (reference sequence). Trimming left V 2 bases short and J 0 bases short, with 8 bases between. The CDR3 loop spans 13 amino acids. CDR3 DNA: TGTGCCTGGAGTCGGGACTCCTCCTACGAGCAGTACTTC. Its translation: CAWSRDSSYEQYF.

This chain links TRBV6-5 with TRBJ2-7; weak D call: TRBD1 (6 bases). CDR3 size: 15 residues. Trimming removed 0 bases at V and 5 bases at J, with 14 bases between. Germline V gene sequence: CDR1 MNHEY, CDR2 SVGAGI. The CDR3 DNA follows: TGTGCCAGCAGTTACTCTTTGACAGGCGCCCACGAGCAGTACTTC. Its protein product is CASSYSLTGAHEQYF.

The gene calls are TRBV4-2 and TRBJ1-3; 7 bases match TRBD1. The CDR3 has 19 amino acids. CDR1 and CDR2 from the germline V gene are LGHNA and YNFKEQ. The ends lost 0 bases at V and 0 bases at J; junction bases unmatched: 11. The CDR3 region has the DNA TGTGCCAGCAGCCAAGATGGTGTTCCAGGGGGGTTCTCTGGAAACACCATATATTTT. Amino acids: CASSQDGVPGGFSGNTIYF.

The chain recombines TRBV12-3 or TRBV12-4 with TRBJ2-1, with D perhaps TRBD1 (6 bases). The CDR3 consists of 12 residues. The V and J ends lost 6 bases and 5 bases respectively, with 8 bases between them. CDR3 protein: CASSRDNNEQFF. In DNA, the CDR3 is TGTGCCAGCAGCCGGGACAACAATGAGCAGTTCTTC.

This chain links TRBV27 with TRBJ2-5, with 8 bases lining up with TRBD2. In germline, CDR1 is MNHEY, CDR2 SMNVEV (reference sequence). This CDR3 has 19 amino acids. V lost 2 bases and J lost 0; bases outside the gene matches: 14. The CDR3 region is CASSLRGTWGGGYQETQYF. CDR3 nucleotides: TGTGCCAGCAGTTTAAGGGGGACATGGGGCGGGGGGTACCAAGAGACCCAGTACTTC.

This chain links TRBV12-3 or TRBV12-4 with TRBJ1-4; unclear D gene. The V gene lost 1 base and the J gene lost 7 bases, with 7 bases spanning the gap. The CDR3 is made up of 13 amino acids. The CDR3 nucleotides are TGTGCCAGCAGTTTAGAGTTGACTGAAAAACTGTTTTTT. Translating it yields CASSLELTEKLFF.

This clone has a single count. The chain links TRBV9 to TRBJ2-7; possibly TRBD2 for D (6 bases). The CDR3 is made up of 14 amino acids. CDR1 and CDR2 (germline): SGDLS, YYNGEE. V lost 0 bases, J lost 4 bases, and 11 bases lay in between. The CDR3: CASSVAPGEYEQYF. CDR3 sequence (DNA): TGTGCCAGCAGCGTAGCGCCGGGAGAATACGAGCAGTACTTC.

The chain couples TRBV7-8 to TRBJ1-3; unclear D gene. The CDR3 contains 15 residues. Germline CDR1 reads SGHVS; CDR2 reads FQNEAQ. The ends were cut back, 0 bases at V and 4 bases at J, with 10 bases in the middle. CDR3 region: CASSLAPGPGNTIYF. The CDR3 DNA reads TGTGCCAGCAGCTTAGCTCCCGGTCCGGGAAACACCATATATTTT. Complete variable domain (other parts from reference TRBV7-8 and TRBJ1-3): GAGVSQSPRYKVAKRGQDVALRCDPISGHVSLFWYQQALGQGPEFLTYFQNEAQLDKSGLPSDRFFAERPEGSVSTLKIQRTQQEDSAVYLCASSLAPGPGNTIYFGEGSWLTVV.

The sample holds a few counts of this clone. CDR3 coding DNA: TGTGCCAGCAGTGAGGGGACGTTTGGAAGCAATCAGCCCCAGCATTTT. Amino acid sequence: CASSEGTFGSNQPQHF. The chain uses TRBV6-1 and TRBJ1-5, with D possibly TRBD1 on 5 matching bases. The V and J ends lost 3 bases and 1 base respectively, with 13 bases between them. This CDR3 contains 16 residues. Per germline, CDR1 MNHNS and CDR2 SASEGT.

This rearrangement joins TRBV6-1 to TRBJ1-1, with no clear D. The germline V and J ends were trimmed by 2 bases and 6 bases, with 13 bases remaining between them. Germline V gene data show CDR1 as MNHNS and CDR2 as SASEGT. The CDR3 sequence is 14 residues long. The CDR3 sequence is CASSESGPWAEAFF. In nucleotides, the CDR3 is TGTGCCAGCAGTGAATCCGGCCCGTGGGCTGAAGCTTTCTTT.

The J gene is TRBJ1-2, the V gene TRBV18; TRBD1 matches at 8 bases. Trimming at V came to 4 bases and at J to 8 bases, leaving 9 bases not matched to a gene. CDR1 is KGHSH and CDR2 is LQKENI in the germline V gene. The CDR3 is 14 residues long. The CDR3: CASSLRGRSEGYTF. As DNA, the CDR3 is TGTGCCAGCTCACTCAGGGGGCGCTCGGAGGGCTACACCTTC. The full variable domain, rest sourced from reference TRBV18 and TRBJ1-2, is NAGVMQNPRHLVRRRGQEARLRCSPMKGHSHVYWYRQLPEEGLKFMVYLQKENIIDESGMPKERFSAEFPKEGPSILRIQQVVRGDSAAYFCASSLRGRSEGYTFGSGTRLTVV.

This sequence joins TRBV30 and TRBJ1-2; D is ambiguous. This CDR3 is built from 13 residues. Deletions cut 3 bases from V and 8 bases from J, with 16 bases between. Germline CDR1 reads GTSNPN; CDR2 reads SVGIG (reference sequence). The CDR3 coding sequence is TGTGCCTGGAGCGCCGGGGTGAGCACAGGCTACACCTTC. It specifies CAWSAGVSTGYTF.

The J gene is TRBJ1-1, the V gene TRBV9; no definite D call. From germline, CDR1 is SGDLS and CDR2 YYNGEE. Trimming pared 0 bases from V and 6 bases from J, leaving 6 bases between. The CDR3 runs 12 residues. CDR3 sequence (DNA): TGTGCCAGCAGCGTAGATGGAGCTGAAGCTTTCTTT. This encodes CASSVDGAEAFF.

The DNA of the CDR3 is TGTGCCAGCAGTTTAGCGGACAAGAACTATGGCTACACCTTC. It specifies CASSLADKNYGYTF. The V call is TRBV28, the J call TRBJ1-2, with D perhaps TRBD1 (5 bases). The CDR3 extends over 14 amino acids. Trimming left V 2 bases short and J 2 bases short, with 9 bases between. The V gene's germline CDR1 is MDHEN and CDR2 SYDVKM.

The gene calls are TRBV9 and TRBJ2-1; TRBD2 aligns across 7 bases. V was clipped by 7 bases and J by 5 bases; unmatched bases: 9. There are 14 residues in the CDR3. CDR1 and CDR2 (germline): SGDLS, YYNGEE. For the CDR3, the DNA is TGTGCCAGCCCGGGGAGGGACGGCCACAATGAGCAGTTCTTC. Amino acids: CASPGRDGHNEQFF.

This clone was seen once. This chain joins TRBV21-1 and TRBJ1-4; the D segment call TRBD1 is taken from the table without a DNA check. TRBV21-1 is marked as a pseudogene. The CDR3 is 16 amino acids. CDR3 protein: CARRQGSLGGNEKLFF. CDR3 bases: TGTGCCAGAAGACAGGGTTCCCTTGGGGGTAATGAAAAACTGTTTTTT.

The sample holds one count of this clone. The chain couples TRBV4-1 to TRBJ2-7, with 9 bases identical to TRBD1. Germline V gene lookup returns CDR1 MGHRA and CDR2 YSYEKL. The CDR3 runs 16 residues. Trimming at V came to 3 bases and at J to 3 bases, leaving 9 bases not matched to a gene. The CDR3, as DNA: TGCGCCAGCAGCCAGGCCGGGACAGGGATCGGCTACGAGCAGTACTTC. Residues: CASSQAGTGIGYEQYF.

This clone was seen a few times. The chain carries TRBV5-8 and TRBJ2-1, with 9 bases aligning to TRBD2. The CDR3 runs to 15 residues. The germline gives CDR1 SGHTS, CDR2 YDEGEE. V shed 4 bases and J 0 bases; nucleotides not matched to a gene: 2. CDR3 in DNA: TGTGCCAGCAGCGAGCGGGAGGACTCCTACAATGAGCAGTTCTTC. As protein: CASSEREDSYNEQFF.

The chain employs TRBV18 and TRBJ1-5, with D perhaps TRBD1 (6 bases). Germline values: CDR1 KGHSH, CDR2 LQKENI. The CDR3 totals 14 residues. V was shortened by 3 bases and J by 6 bases, with 12 bases between the two germline ends. The CDR3 region has the DNA TGTGCCAGCTCACCCCAGGGGATTTCTCAGCCCCAGCATTTT. It encodes CASSPQGISQPQHF.

The V gene is TRBV7-2, the J gene TRBJ2-7, with 9 bases fitting TRBD1. With V trimmed by 8 bases and J by 7 bases, 9 bases remained unmatched. Germline-derived CDR1 and CDR2 are SGHTA and FQGNSA. CDR3 length: 13 residues. This CDR3 is CASSRDRAGEQYF. The CDR3 bases are TGTGCCAGCTCCCGGGACAGGGCGGGGGAGCAGTACTTC.